Below, 21 T cell receptor beta chains from the same sample are listed, as sequenced in a study of PD-L1 blockade in urothelial cancer. Assay used: immunoSEQ multiplex PCR; TCRdb lists only in-frame clones, some missing. The sample lists about 21,000 clones; roughly 89% were seen once. This specimen was PBMCs, taken around atezolizumab (anti-PD-L1) treatment. Receptor source: a woman aged 60-75 years with urothelial cancer.

By sample fraction, this clone is medium-sized (0.01 to 0.1%). The gene calls are TRBV27 and TRBJ2-5; maybe TRBD2 (6 bases). V was trimmed by 2 bases and J by 4 bases, leaving 14 bases between them. Looked up from germline, CDR1 is MNHEY and CDR2 is SMNVEV (reference sequence). The CDR3 spans 15 residues. The DNA for the CDR3 is TGTGCCAGCAGTTTAGGGGGGAGCTACGGAGAGACCCAGTACTTC. Translating it yields CASSLGGSYGETQYF.

The chain combines TRBV27 with TRBJ2-1, with 11 nucleotides matching TRBD2. The germline V gene has CDR1 MNHEY and CDR2 SMNVEV (reference sequence). V shed 7 bases, J shed 2 bases, and the junction held 7 bases outside the gene matches. This CDR3 has 16 residues. CDR3 in amino acids: CASTDLLAGAYNEQFF. Written as DNA, the CDR3 is TGTGCCAGCACCGACCTACTAGCGGGAGCCTACAATGAGCAGTTCTTC.

This rearrangement joins TRBV7-9 to TRBJ2-7, with a tentative D call TRBD1 (5 bases). The CDR3 is 13 residues long. Germline V gene data show CDR1 as SEHNR and CDR2 as FQNEAQ (reference sequence). Deletions cut 6 bases from V and 3 bases from J, with 12 bases between. CDR3 in amino acids: CASRGAALYEQYF. DNA of the CDR3: TGTGCCAGCAGAGGGGCAGCTCTCTACGAGCAGTACTTC.

J is TRBJ2-1 and V is TRBV6-1; 9 bases map to TRBD1. V lost 1 base, J lost 8 bases, and 3 bases stayed unmatched. The CDR3 consists of 14 residues. CDR1 is MNHNS, CDR2 SASEGT, per germline. CDR3 protein: CASSEGTGVDEQFF. The DNA of the CDR3 is TGTGCCAGCAGTGAAGGGACAGGGGTCGATGAGCAGTTCTTC.

This clone has only one observation. This chain uses TRBV28 with TRBJ1-2; no definite D call. The CDR3 has 15 residues. Trimming stripped 2 bases from V and 2 bases from J, with 12 bases between. Germline V gives CDR1 MDHEN, CDR2 SYDVKM. The CDR3 DNA reads TGTGCCAGCAGTTTAATCGGTACTCAAAACTATGGCTACACCTTC. Protein: CASSLIGTQNYGYTF.

V is TRBV7-3 and J is TRBJ2-4; TRBD2 matches at 8 bases. After removal of 2 bases from V and 8 bases from J, the junction contained 11 bases not matched to a gene. The germline gives CDR1 SGHTA, CDR2 FQGTGA. This CDR3 has 16 residues. The CDR3 DNA reads TGTGCCAGCAGCTTAGGGGGACTAGTGGGCGGTGACATTCAGTACTTC. It yields the protein CASSLGGLVGGDIQYF.

This clone was seen a single time. The genes are TRBV7-3 and TRBJ2-3, with TRBD2 matching 7 bases. There are 16 residues in the CDR3. Germline V CDR1 and CDR2: SGHTA, FQGTGA. J gave up 5 bases and V 1 base, and 9 bases lay outside the gene matches. This CDR3 is CASSLNHGRLVDTQYF. As DNA, the CDR3 is TGTGCCAGCAGCTTAAATCACGGGAGGCTGGTAGATACGCAGTATTTT.

The rearrangement joins TRBV10-2 to TRBJ1-2, with 10 bases that match TRBD1. Germline lookup yields CDR1 WSHSY and CDR2 SAAADI. This CDR3 spans 14 amino acids. V shed 6 bases, J shed 8 bases, and the junction held 9 bases outside the gene matches. CDR3 sequence reads: CASSGQGGTVGYTF. In DNA form, the CDR3 reads TGCGCCAGCAGCGGACAGGGGGGAACAGTGGGCTACACCTTC.

V usage is TRBV7-9 and J usage is TRBJ2-7, with 7 bases fitting TRBD1. Germline CDR1 SEHNR, CDR2 FQNEAQ (reference sequence). This CDR3 is 12 amino acids long. V lost 7 bases, J lost 6 bases, and 6 bases stayed unmatched. CDR3 amino acids: CASTEGASEQYF. CDR3 nucleotides: TGTGCCAGCACCGAGGGGGCGAGCGAGCAGTACTTC. Together with reference TRBV7-9 and TRBJ2-7, the CDR3 gives the full variable domain: DTGVSQNPRHKITKRGQNVTFRCDPISEHNRLYWYRQTLGQGPEFLTYFQNEAQLEKSRLLSDRFSAERPKGSFSTLEIQRTEQGDSAMYLCASTEGASEQYFGPGTRLTVT.

This clone was counted once. This chain joins TRBV7-2 and TRBJ2-5, with 10 bases that match TRBD2. In germline, CDR1 is SGHTA, CDR2 FQGNSA. V dropped 1 base and J dropped 6; count of bases not matched to a gene: 8. The CDR3 extends over 16 amino acids. CDR3 DNA sequence: TGTGCCAGCAGCTTAGTTGCTAGCGGGAGAACAAAGACCCAGTACTTC. It specifies CASSLVASGRTKTQYF.

The gene calls are TRBV9 and TRBJ2-7; tentatively, D is TRBD2 (6 bases). Germline-derived CDR1 and CDR2 are SGDLS and YYNGEE. The length of the CDR3 is 15 residues. V was clipped by 4 bases and J by 6 bases, with 20 bases between them. This chain's CDR3 is CASSPGGSTGIEQYF. CDR3 nucleotides: TGTGCCAGCAGCCCCGGGGGTTCCACTGGGATCGAGCAGTACTTC.

The chain carries TRBV10-2 and TRBJ1-2; 10 positions match TRBD1. Germline trimming cut 4 bases from V and 6 bases from J; bases unmatched to any gene: 8. CDR3 length: 15 amino acids. Germline lookup yields CDR1 WSHSY and CDR2 SAAADI. CDR3 bases: TGCGCCAGCAGTGTCCCCGGGACAGGGGCTGATGGCTACACCTTC. Translation gives CASSVPGTGADGYTF.

The V call is TRBV25-1, the J call TRBJ1-1; 10 positions match TRBD1. The germline gives CDR1 MGHDK, CDR2 SYGVNS. This CDR3 comprises 15 residues. Losses at the gene ends were 3 bases for V and 3 bases for J; bases not matched to a gene: 4. The CDR3 region has the DNA TGTGCCAGCAGTGACGTAGGACAGGGGGACACTGAAGCTTTCTTT. Protein: CASSDVGQGDTEAFF.

V and J are TRBV18 and TRBJ2-7; tentatively, D is TRBD2 (6 bases). CDR3 length: 16 residues. Trimming stripped 3 bases from V and 2 bases from J, with 17 bases between. CDR1 is KGHSH and CDR2 is LQKENI in the germline V gene. CDR3 region: CASSPSGGTLAYEQYF. In DNA, the CDR3 is TGTGCCAGCTCACCGTCCGGGGGTACTTTAGCCTACGAGCAGTACTTC. Variable domain in full (rest from reference TRBV18 and TRBJ2-7): NAGVMQNPRHLVRRRGQEARLRCSPMKGHSHVYWYRQLPEEGLKFMVYLQKENIIDESGMPKERFSAEFPKEGPSILRIQQVVRGDSAAYFCASSPSGGTLAYEQYFGPGTRLTVT.

The chain employs TRBV4-1 and TRBJ2-7; TRBD1 matches 9 bases. CDR3 length equals 15 residues. With V trimmed by 0 bases and J by 2 bases, 2 bases remained unmatched. Per the germline V gene, CDR1 is MGHRA and CDR2 is YSYEKL. The CDR3 nucleotides are TGCGCCAGCAGCCAAGAAGACAGGGGGGCCTACGAGCAGTACTTC. Its translation is CASSQEDRGAYEQYF.

The rearrangement uses TRBV7-6 and TRBJ2-5; 7 bases line up with TRBD2. The CDR3 runs 17 residues. Germline CDR1 SGHVS, CDR2 FNYEAQ. Losses at the gene ends were 3 bases for V and 1 base for J; bases not matched to a gene: 11. CDR3 nucleotide sequence: TGTGCCAGCAGCTTCACTGGCGGGAGTCCCCCCCAAGAGACCCAGTACTTC. Amino acids: CASSFTGGSPPQETQYF.

This clone was seen just once. The J gene is TRBJ2-3, the V gene TRBV11-2; no definite D call. The CDR3 runs 13 residues. Germline V CDR1 and CDR2: SGHAT, FQNNGV. Trimming removed 2 bases at V and 7 bases at J, with 10 bases between. Here the CDR3 DNA reads TGTGCCAGCAGCTTACCTGGAGTTTATACGCAGTATTTT. It translates to CASSLPGVYTQYF. Combining the CDR3 with reference TRBV11-2 and TRBJ2-3 gives the whole variable domain EAGVAQSPRYKIIEKRQSVAFWCNPISGHATLYWYQQILGQGPKLLIQFQNNGVVDDSQLPKDRFSAERLKGVDSTLKIQPAKLEDSAVYLCASSLPGVYTQYFGPGTRLTVL.

The rearrangement links TRBV19 to TRBJ2-2, with 7 bases that match TRBD2. V was pared by 5 bases and J by 6 bases, with 6 bases of the junction left unmatched. Germline V gives CDR1 LNHDA, CDR2 SQIVND (reference sequence). The CDR3 runs 14 residues. CDR3 sequence reads: CASSPGGFAGELFF. For the CDR3, the DNA is TGTGCCAGTAGTCCGGGAGGCTTTGCCGGGGAGCTGTTTTTT.

The chain joins TRBV6-5 to TRBJ2-5; D may be TRBD2 (6 bases). CDR1 MNHEY and CDR2 SVGAGI come from the germline V gene. CDR3 length equals 15 residues. V lost 2 bases and J lost 0, with 10 bases in between. CDR3 sequence: CASSYGASDQETQYF. DNA of the CDR3: TGTGCCAGCAGTTACGGGGCTAGCGACCAAGAGACCCAGTACTTC.

This rearrangement joins TRBV9 to TRBJ2-7, with a possible D match to TRBD2 (5 bases). The CDR3 runs to 15 residues. CDR1 is SGDLS, CDR2 YYNGEE, per germline. Trimming took 3 bases from V and 5 from J, leaving 18 bases between them. CDR3 amino acids: CASSALEGVSNEQYF. The CDR3 bases are TGTGCCAGCAGCGCCTTAGAGGGAGTCTCGAACGAGCAGTACTTC. Full variable domain (remainder filled in from reference TRBV9 and TRBJ2-7): DSGVTQTPKHLITATGQRVTLRCSPRSGDLSVYWYQQSLDQGLQFLIQYYNGEERAKGNILERFSAQQFPDLHSELNLSSLELGDSALYFCASSALEGVSNEQYFGPGTRLTVT.

This clone is a singleton in its sample. The CDR3 loop reads CASSFGSSYNEQFF. CDR3 DNA: TGTGCCAGCAGTTTCGGGAGCTCCTACAATGAGCAGTTCTTC. The chain combines TRBV27 with TRBJ2-1; D is possibly TRBD2 (6 bases). Trimming pared 3 bases from V and 0 bases from J, leaving 6 bases between. The length of the CDR3 is 14 residues. From germline, CDR1 is MNHEY and CDR2 SMNVEV (reference sequence).